This T cell receptor (beta chain) was identified in a study of tumour-infiltrating T cells in Burkitt lymphoma (TCRdb year 2020). Concerning the study at large: The Burkitt lymphoma cohort comprised over 80 patients and spanned all epidemiological subtypes of the disease. Clinical outcome was correlated with TCR repertoire data, and overall and progression-free survival were found to be predicted by productive clonality independently of established prognosticators, including age at diagnosis.

The germline V gene encodes CDR1 ENHRY and CDR2 SYGVKD. Trimming takes 6 bases from V and 4 bases from J, and the germline ends sit 6 bases apart. The CDR3 measures 11 amino acids from cysteine to phenylalanine. Solely the CDR3 DNA is kept, with 33 bases framed from the first base. Notes on this clone: The specificity of this receptor is unknown. No much larger clonotype is one base removed from it; base qualities were not supplied.

The library was obtained by the immunoSEQ multiplex PCR assay. Held by TCRdb, this immuneACCESS table contains in-frame sequences only and omits some clones. Under half of the omission traces to an unresolved V gene where checked; the cause of the rest is unknown. The table for this sample lists fewer than 650 clones; less than 15% of them were counted only once. Roughly an eighth of the sample belongs to the ten largest clones. Study-level results and caveats: Several public clonotypes shared across numerous Burkitt lymphoma patients were found, suggesting shared tumour neoantigen selection absent from diffuse large B-cell lymphoma.

Sequenced sample: tumor tissue. The V gene is TRBV10-3 and the J gene is TRBJ2-5; the D gene is not confidently resolved. The receptor comes from a human donor with Burkitt lymphoma. This receptor has the CDR3 CAIRLGETQYF. In nucleotide form, the sequence is TGTGCCATCAGATTAGGAGAGACCCAGTACTTC.